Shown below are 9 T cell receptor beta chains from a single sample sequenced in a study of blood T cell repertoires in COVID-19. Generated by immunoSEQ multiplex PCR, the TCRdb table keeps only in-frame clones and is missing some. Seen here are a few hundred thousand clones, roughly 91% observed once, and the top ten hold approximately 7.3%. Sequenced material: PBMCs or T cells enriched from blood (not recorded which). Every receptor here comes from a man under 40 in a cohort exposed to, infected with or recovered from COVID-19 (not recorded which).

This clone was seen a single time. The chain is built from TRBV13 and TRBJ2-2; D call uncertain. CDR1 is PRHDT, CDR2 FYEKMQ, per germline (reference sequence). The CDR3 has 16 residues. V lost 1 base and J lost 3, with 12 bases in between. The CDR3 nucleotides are TGTGCCAGCAGCTTAGCCCCGGTCGGGTACACCGGGGAGCTGTTTTTT. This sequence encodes CASSLAPVGYTGELFF. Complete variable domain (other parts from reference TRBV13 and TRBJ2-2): AAGVIQSPRHLIKEKRETATLKCYPIPRHDTVYWYQQGPGQDPQFLISFYEKMQSDKGSIPDRFSAQQFSDYHSELNMSSLELGDSALYFCASSLAPVGYTGELFFGEGSRLTVL.

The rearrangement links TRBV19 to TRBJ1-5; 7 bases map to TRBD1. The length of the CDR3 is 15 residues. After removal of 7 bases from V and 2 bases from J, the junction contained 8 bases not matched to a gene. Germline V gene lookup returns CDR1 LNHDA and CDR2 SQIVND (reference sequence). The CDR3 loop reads CASTETGQGNQPQHF. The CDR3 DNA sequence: TGTGCCAGTACCGAGACAGGGCAGGGCAATCAGCCCCAGCATTTT.

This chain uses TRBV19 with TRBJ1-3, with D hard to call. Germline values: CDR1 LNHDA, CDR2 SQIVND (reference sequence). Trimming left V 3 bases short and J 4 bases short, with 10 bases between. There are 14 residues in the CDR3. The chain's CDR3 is CASSMGGKGNTIYF. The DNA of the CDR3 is TGTGCCAGTAGTATGGGCGGGAAAGGAAACACCATATATTTT.

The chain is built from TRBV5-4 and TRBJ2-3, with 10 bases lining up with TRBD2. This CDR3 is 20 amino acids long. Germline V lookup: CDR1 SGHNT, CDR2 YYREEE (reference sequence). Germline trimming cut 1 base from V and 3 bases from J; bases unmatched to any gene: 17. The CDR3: CASSLSSGGGLAGVTDTQYF. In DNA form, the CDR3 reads TGTGCCAGCAGCTTGTCGTCAGGGGGCGGTCTAGCGGGAGTAACAGATACGCAGTATTTT.

The CDR3 sequence is CASSPYGTSTDTQYF. In DNA form, the CDR3 reads TGTGCCAGCAGCCCGTATGGGACTAGCACAGATACGCAGTATTTT. This rearrangement joins TRBV7-2 to TRBJ2-3; D may be TRBD2 (6 bases). The CDR3 contains 15 residues. V lost 5 bases, J lost 0 bases, and 12 bases lay in between. The V gene's germline CDR1 is SGHTA and CDR2 FQGNSA.

Written as DNA, the CDR3 is TGTGCCAGCAGTGATGGTCAGGGGGTATTGGGCTACACCTTC. Amino acids: CASSDGQGVLGYTF. V and J are TRBV6-4 and TRBJ1-2, with TRBD1 identical over 7 bases. V lost 3 bases to trimming and J lost 8 bases; unmatched junction nucleotides: 9. The CDR3 extends over 14 amino acids. Germline lookup yields CDR1 MRHNA and CDR2 SNTAGT.

The CDR3 DNA reads TGTGCCAGCAGCTTACGTGGACAGGGGAACTATGGCTACACCTTC. As protein: CASSLRGQGNYGYTF. The rearrangement joins TRBV7-3 to TRBJ1-2; TRBD1 aligns across 9 bases. Germline CDR1 reads SGHTA; CDR2 reads FQGTGA. The CDR3 is 15 amino acids. With 2 bases clipped from V and 2 bases from J, the junction kept 3 bases outside the gene matches.

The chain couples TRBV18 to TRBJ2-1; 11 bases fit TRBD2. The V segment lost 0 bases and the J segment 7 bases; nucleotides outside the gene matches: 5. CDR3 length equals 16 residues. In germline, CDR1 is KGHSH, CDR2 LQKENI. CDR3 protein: CASSPPALAGANEQFF. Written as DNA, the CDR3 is TGTGCCAGCTCACCACCGGCACTAGCGGGAGCAAATGAGCAGTTCTTC.

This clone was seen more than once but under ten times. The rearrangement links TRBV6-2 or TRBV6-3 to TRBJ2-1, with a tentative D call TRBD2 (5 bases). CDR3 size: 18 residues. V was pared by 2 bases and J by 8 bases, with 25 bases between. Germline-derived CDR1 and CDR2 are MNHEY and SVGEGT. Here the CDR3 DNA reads TGTGCCAGCAGTTACCGAGTAGAAGCGGCCGGGGTCGAGGATGAGCAGTTCTTC. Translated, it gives CASSYRVEAAGVEDEQFF.